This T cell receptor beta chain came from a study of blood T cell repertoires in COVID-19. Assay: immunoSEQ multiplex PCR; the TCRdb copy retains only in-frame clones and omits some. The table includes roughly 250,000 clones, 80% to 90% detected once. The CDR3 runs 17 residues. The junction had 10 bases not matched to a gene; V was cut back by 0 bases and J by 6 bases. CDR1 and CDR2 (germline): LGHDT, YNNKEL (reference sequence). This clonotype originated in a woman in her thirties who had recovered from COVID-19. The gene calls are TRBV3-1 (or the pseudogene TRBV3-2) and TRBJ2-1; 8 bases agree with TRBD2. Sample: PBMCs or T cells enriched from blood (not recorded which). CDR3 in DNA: TGTGCCAGCAGCCAAGATTATGCCGGACTAGCAACCAATGAGCAGTTCTTC. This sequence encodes CASSQDYAGLATNEQFF.